This T cell receptor (beta chain) was obtained from a study of T cell repertoires in cytomegalovirus infection. The overall study: Use of recently identified HLA-C-restricted and well-studied HLA-B-restricted CMV epitopes was part of the study. Through public TCR beta signatures, both CMV infection and matching HLA type were indicated.

Overall study findings and caveats: Across the ex vivo response, the dominant clonotypes were HLA-C-restricted CMV-specific TCR beta clonotypes. CMV carriers with the relevant HLA were identified by cumulative public TCR beta family frequency.

This clonotype was observed many times. Its target is not known. TCRdb used MiXCR to reprocess the reads, holding one entry per CDR3 protein. This table has about 890,000 distinct CDR3 sequences, around 32% appearing once. Source: cultured CD8+ T cells from PBMCs, taken from culture after CMV antigen stimulation. The receptor comes from a human donor in good health (CMV status not recorded). Some clones in this sample may be carry-over from other donors' samples.

The CDR3 DNA is TGTGCCAGCAGCTCCAACCGGGACTACCAAATCCGCACAGATACGCAGTATTTT. As protein: CASSSNRDYQIRTDTQYF. V usage is TRBV7-2 and J usage is TRBJ2-3; 7 bases agree with TRBD2. V lost 4 bases and J lost 1; bases outside the gene matches: 14. This CDR3 has 18 amino acids. Looked up from germline, CDR1 is SGHTA and CDR2 is FQGNSA.